This T cell receptor beta chain comes out of a study of type 1 regulatory T cells. Study-level background: This in vitro CD4 product, T-allo10, is enriched for Tr1 cells and alloantigen-specific.

This clonotype was detected ten times or more. Its antigen is still unknown. The germline V and J ends were trimmed by 7 bases and 9 bases, with 13 bases remaining between them. The germline V gene has CDR1 LNHDA and CDR2 SQIVND (reference sequence). This CDR3 region has 12 residues. TCRdb used MiXCR to reprocess the reads, holding one entry per CDR3 protein. The data contain about 14,000 distinct CDR3 sequences, roughly an eighth of them singletons. The chain combines TRBV19 with TRBJ2-1; weak D call: TRBD2 (6 bases). The specimen sequenced was cultured T cells, either the whole culture or a sorted T cell fraction (not recorded which). This receptor was identified in a human donor in good health. The CDR3 sequence is CASNYGRGEQFF. The CDR3 DNA sequence: TGTGCCAGTAATTATGGGCGGGGTGAGCAGTTCTTC.